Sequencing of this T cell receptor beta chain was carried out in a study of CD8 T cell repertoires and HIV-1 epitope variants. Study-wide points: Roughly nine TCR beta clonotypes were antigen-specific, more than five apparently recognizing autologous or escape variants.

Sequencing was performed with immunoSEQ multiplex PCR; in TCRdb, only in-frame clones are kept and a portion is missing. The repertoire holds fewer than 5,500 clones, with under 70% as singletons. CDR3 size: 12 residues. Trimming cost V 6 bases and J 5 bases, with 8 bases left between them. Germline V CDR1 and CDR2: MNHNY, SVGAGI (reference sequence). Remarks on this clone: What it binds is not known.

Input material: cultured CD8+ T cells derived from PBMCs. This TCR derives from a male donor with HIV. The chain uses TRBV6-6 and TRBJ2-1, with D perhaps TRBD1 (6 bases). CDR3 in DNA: TGTGCCAGCAGGGACAGCAACAATGAGCAGTTCTTC. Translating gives CASRDSNNEQFF.